These T cell receptor beta chains were read from a single sample in a study of shared clonotypes between healthy human individuals. Only in-frame clones appear in the TCRdb table, and some are missing; sequencing was by immunoSEQ multiplex PCR. Counted here are roughly 1,000,000 clones, 75% to 80% occurring once; the ten biggest clones make up 0.6% to 0.7%. Sequences were obtained from memory CD4+ T cells from PBMCs. These receptors originate from a man aged 18 to 30 in good health. Some clones in this sample may be carry-over from other donors' samples. Both conserved end residues are part of each CDR3. The order of the fields is clone size, J gene, D gene, V gene, CDR3 DNA, CDR3 protein. A D gene is named only where the DNA matches it firmly. Not all rows give a size; the values are once, few, many and, for expanded clones, a class.

many | TRBJ1-5 | - | TRBV19 | TGTGCCAGTAGTGTACAGGTTAGAAGCAATCAGCCCCAGCATTTT | CASSVQVRSNQPQHF
- | TRBJ2-3 | TRBD2 | TRBV28 | TGTGCCAGCAGTTTGACCCCTGGGCGGGGGGGGATCTCAGATACGCAGTATTTT | CASSLTPGRGGISDTQYF
- | TRBJ2-5 | - | TRBV5-1 | TGCGCCAGCAGCTTTCAGGGGACCCAAGAGACCCAGTACTTC | CASSFQGTQETQYF
- | TRBJ2-2 | - | TRBV28 | TGTGCCAGCAGCCCCAGGAACACCGGGGAGCTGTTTTTT | CASSPRNTGELFF
- | TRBJ2-7 | TRBD2 | TRBV28 | TGTGCCAGCAGTCCGGGACTAGCGGGAGCCTCGCTTCAGTACTTC | CASSPGLAGASLQYF
- | TRBJ2-7 | - | TRBV20-1 | TGCAGTGCTAGTCGATCCGAGCAGTACTTC | CSASRSEQYF
- | TRBJ1-2 | - | TRBV28 | TGTGCCAGCACCTCTGGGGTCTATGGCTACACCTTC | CASTSGVYGYTF
- | TRBJ2-3 | TRBD1 | TRBV2 | TGTGCCAGTGGCACAGGGGGCACTTACTCTACCAGAGATACGCAGTATTTT | CASGTGGTYSTRDTQYF
- | TRBJ1-1 | - | TRBV6-5 | TGTGCCATTGACAGAATGAACACTGAAGCTTTCTTT | CAIDRMNTEAFF
- | TRBJ2-2 | TRBD2 | TRBV2 | TGTGCCAGCAGCCGACTAGTGATAGCGGGACACACCGGGGAGCTGTTTTTT | CASSRLVIAGHTGELFF
- | TRBJ2-2 | - | TRBV5-1 | TGCGCCAGCAGCAAGGAACTGGCCGGGGAGCTGTTTTTT | CASSKELAGELFF
- | TRBJ2-2 | TRBD1 | TRBV18 | TGTGCCAGCTCACAAATCCGGGACAGGGGCATCGGGGAGCTGTTTTTT | CASSQIRDRGIGELFF
once | TRBJ1-2 | - | TRBV28 | TGTGCCAGCAGTTTTTTTTTGGCAGAGGGGTCTAACTATGGCTACACCTTC | CASSFFLAEGSNYGYTF
- | TRBJ1-1 | - | TRBV7-2 | TGTGCCAGCAGCTCCAGGGTGACCACTGAAGCTTTCTTT | CASSSRVTTEAFF
- | TRBJ1-4 | - | TRBV30 | TGTGCCTGGAGTGTCAGACAGATATCTAATGAAAAACTGTTTTTT | CAWSVRQISNEKLFF
- | TRBJ2-7 | - | TRBV4-3 | TGCGCCAGCAGCTTGTCACAGGGCTACGAGCAGTACTTC | CASSLSQGYEQYF
- | TRBJ1-2 | - | TRBV28 | TGTGCCAGCAGTTTAGGGGGGGCTTATGGCTACACCTTC | CASSLGGAYGYTF
- | TRBJ1-4 | - | TRBV5-6 | TGTGCCAGCAGCAGTTTCGGGGGCGCAACTAATGAAAAACTGTTTTTT | CASSSFGGATNEKLFF
- | TRBJ2-1 | TRBD2 | TRBV7-2 | TGTGCCAGCAGCTTAGTTTCCAGCGGGAGGAATGAGCAGTTCTTC | CASSLVSSGRNEQFF
- | TRBJ2-3 | - | TRBV2 | TGTGCCAGCAGTGAAGGAGGATCAGCGACAGATACGCAGTATTTT | CASSEGGSATDTQYF
- | TRBJ1-5 | - | TRBV5-6 | TGTGCCAGCAGCTCCGGGAAAAGTCAGCCCCAGCATTTT | CASSSGKSQPQHF
- | TRBJ2-4 | TRBD2 | TRBV25-1 | TGTGCCAGCAGTGGCTGGGGGGAGGGTCACAACATTCAGTACTTC | CASSGWGEGHNIQYF
- | TRBJ1-2 | - | TRBV28 | TGTGCCAGCAGCCAAACTGGCAAGGAGTTCTATGGCTACACCTTC | CASSQTGKEFYGYTF
few | TRBJ2-4 | TRBD1 | TRBV2 | TGTGCCAGCAGTGAAATGTGGACAGGGCCATACTTC | CASSEMWTGPYF
- | TRBJ2-1 | TRBD2 | TRBV6-1 | TGTGCCAGCAGTGAACGGGGACTAGCGGGAGTTGAGCAGTTCTTC | CASSERGLAGVEQFF
- | TRBJ1-6 | - | TRBV4-1 | TGCGCCAGCAGCCGACGGACAGAAGATAATTCACCCCTCCACTTT | CASSRRTEDNSPLHF
- | TRBJ2-1 | - | TRBV7-8 | TGTGCCAGCAGCTTAGTCTGGGTAGGGTACTACAATGAGCAGTTCTTC | CASSLVWVGYYNEQFF
- | TRBJ1-2 | TRBD1 | TRBV6-1 | TGTGCCAGCAGTGAAGCGTGGGGGACAGGGTATGGCTACACCTTC | CASSEAWGTGYGYTF
- | TRBJ2-7 | - | TRBV7-3 | TGTGCCAGCAGCTTAAGCCCTGGGGCAGGGTGGCGGGAGCAGTACTTC | CASSLSPGAGWREQYF
- | TRBJ1-1 | TRBD1 | TRBV5-1 | TGCGCCAGCAGCCCCCAGGGACAGGAGCTGAACACTGAAGCTTTCTTT | CASSPQGQELNTEAFF
- | TRBJ1-1 | TRBD1 | TRBV11-2 | TGTGCCAGCAGCCAAAACAGGGGGTATGGCACTGAAGCTTTCTTT | CASSQNRGYGTEAFF
- | TRBJ2-3 | - | TRBV11-2 | TGTGCCAGCAGCTTTGTGGCGGGGCCCACAGATACGCAGTATTTT | CASSFVAGPTDTQYF